Each of the 28 T cell receptor beta chains below was sequenced from the same sample in a study of chemoradiotherapy in HPV16-positive cancers. Assay: immunoSEQ multiplex PCR; the TCRdb copy retains only in-frame clones and omits some. This sample has under 2,000 clones; around 90% occur once, and the top ten carry approximately 6.9%. Material: tumor tissue, obtained from a patient who underwent chemoradiotherapy. Source of these receptors: a human donor with HPV-associated anogenital cancer.

The chain joins TRBV7-9 to TRBJ1-6, with D possibly being TRBD1 (5 bases). The V end was cut by 5 bases, the J end by 9 bases, with 17 bases between. The CDR3 runs to 15 residues. Germline CDR1 is SEHNR and CDR2 is FQNEAQ (reference sequence). This CDR3 reads CASSRDASHVSPLHF. The CDR3 bases are TGTGCCAGCAGCAGGGACGCCAGCCACGTTTCACCCCTCCACTTT.

This rearrangement joins TRBV27 to TRBJ2-7; 10 bases match TRBD2. Germline-derived CDR1 and CDR2 are MNHEY and SMNVEV (reference sequence). V shed 4 bases, J shed 4 bases, and the junction held 4 bases outside the gene matches. The CDR3 is 14 amino acids. The CDR3 region is CASSSGLAIYEQYF. Written as DNA, the CDR3 is TGTGCCAGCAGTTCGGGACTAGCGATATACGAGCAGTACTTC.

The chain links TRBV14 to TRBJ1-2; D gene unclear. Germline-derived CDR1 and CDR2 are SGHDN and FVKESK. Trimming stripped 2 bases from V and 7 bases from J, with 11 bases between. This CDR3 has 13 residues. CDR3 coding DNA: TGTGCCAGCAGCCAATCCCGGAAGGGTGGCTACACCTTC. As protein: CASSQSRKGGYTF.

With regard to this clone: The sample holds other DNA sequences that translate to the same CDR3. The chain couples TRBV9 to TRBJ2-7; the match to TRBD2 covers 7 bases. The ends lost 0 bases at V and 4 bases at J; junction bases unmatched: 4. In germline, CDR1 is SGDLS, CDR2 YYNGEE. CDR3 length equals 14 residues. The DNA for the CDR3 is TGTGCCAGCAGCGTAGCGGGGGAGGGATACGAGCAGTACTTC. It specifies CASSVAGEGYEQYF.

This rearrangement joins TRBV13 to TRBJ2-5, with D unclear. There are 14 residues in the CDR3. The germline gives CDR1 PRHDT, CDR2 FYEKMQ (reference sequence). V was trimmed by 1 base and J by 6 bases, leaving 12 bases between them. CDR3 sequence (DNA): TGTGCCAGCAGCTTAGAATCGGACGTGAAGACCCAGTACTTC. Amino acid sequence: CASSLESDVKTQYF.

The CDR3 spells CASSSAGTGENYEQYF. In nucleotides, the CDR3 is TGTGCCAGCAGTTCCGCCGGGACAGGGGAAAACTACGAGCAGTACTTC. The genes are TRBV6-5 and TRBJ2-7, with TRBD1 matching over 10 bases. The CDR3 has 16 residues. V lost 4 bases and J lost 3; bases outside the gene matches: 9. Germline lookup yields CDR1 MNHEY and CDR2 SVGAGI.

This chain joins TRBV5-7 and TRBJ2-5; D may correspond to TRBD1 or TRBD2 (5 bases each). TRBV5-7 has ORF status, its function being uncertain. CDR3 length: 14 residues. V lost 0 bases, J lost 5 bases, and 11 bases lay in between. CDR3 nucleotides: TGTGCCAGCAGCTTGGAGGGGACGGGGGAGACCCAGTACTTC. It encodes CASSLEGTGETQYF.

In its sample, this clone was seen once. The rearrangement uses TRBV18 and TRBJ1-1; D is ambiguous. In germline, CDR1 is KGHSH, CDR2 LQKENI. CDR3 length: 13 amino acids. With 6 bases removed from V and 0 bases from J, the gap between germline ends came to 8 bases. As DNA, the CDR3 is TGTGCCAGCTCCGAGGACCTGAACACTGAAGCTTTCTTT. Its translation: CASSEDLNTEAFF.

Concerning this clone itself: This same CDR3 is encoded by further DNA sequences in the sample. The chain links TRBV30 to TRBJ1-5, with a tentative D call TRBD1 (6 bases). Trimming took 2 bases from V and 2 from J, leaving 10 bases between them. Germline V gene lookup returns CDR1 GTSNPN and CDR2 SVGIG (reference sequence). This CDR3 contains 14 residues. The CDR3 DNA is TGTGCCTGGAGTAAGGGGGGGGGCAATCAGCCCCAGCATTTT. Residues: CAWSKGGGNQPQHF.

V gene TRBV4-1 combines with J gene TRBJ1-1; maybe TRBD1 (5 bases). V lost 0 bases and J 0 bases, leaving 14 bases between the germline ends. Looked up from germline, CDR1 is MGHRA and CDR2 is YSYEKL. This CDR3 region has 17 residues. CDR3 nucleotide sequence: TGCGCCAGCAGCCAAGAGGTGGGAATAGGGGTGAACACTGAAGCTTTCTTT. Its translation: CASSQEVGIGVNTEAFF.

This clone came up once. This chain uses TRBV28 with TRBJ1-6, with D tentatively TRBD1 (6 bases). The CDR3 runs 17 residues. V lost 2 bases to trimming and J lost 2 bases, with 13 bases between them. Germline V gene sequence: CDR1 MDHEN, CDR2 SYDVKM. The DNA for the CDR3 is TGTGCCAGCAGTTTAGGGGGGCATGGGACCTATAATTCACCCCTCCACTTT. Translation gives CASSLGGHGTYNSPLHF.

The chain uses TRBV14 and TRBJ2-4; TRBD2 might be the D (6 bases). The CDR3 is 16 amino acids. Deletions cut 2 bases from V and 7 bases from J, with 18 bases between. Germline V gene sequence: CDR1 SGHDN, CDR2 FVKESK. The CDR3 DNA sequence: TGTGCCAGCAGCCAAACCTCGGGACTGGTAAAGAACATTCAGTACTTC. This encodes CASSQTSGLVKNIQYF.

The chain links TRBV5-1 to TRBJ1-2, with unresolved D. Germline V gene data show CDR1 as SGHRS and CDR2 as YFSETQ. The CDR3 runs to 13 residues. V lost 2 bases and J lost 5, with 10 bases in between. For the CDR3, the DNA is TGCGCCAGCAGCTTCAGGTCAGAGTATGGCTACACCTTC. Protein: CASSFRSEYGYTF.

This chain uses TRBV5-4 with TRBJ1-6; TRBD1 matches 10 bases. This CDR3 region has 18 residues. V lost 3 bases to trimming and J lost 4 bases; unmatched junction nucleotides: 10. CDR1 is SGHNT and CDR2 is YYREEE in the germline V gene (reference sequence). The CDR3: CASSSKTGGINYNSPLHF. The CDR3 coding sequence is TGTGCCAGCAGCTCCAAGACAGGGGGCATCAATTATAATTCACCCCTCCACTTT.

The chain couples TRBV5-4 to TRBJ1-2; maybe TRBD1 (5 bases). The germline V gene encodes CDR1 SGHNT and CDR2 YYREEE (reference sequence). The CDR3 covers 14 residues. Trimming took off 4 bases at V and 4 bases at J, with 14 bases between the two ends. As DNA, the CDR3 is TGTGCCAGCAGCGGCTACCGGGACCTCTATGGCTACACCTTC. Its translation is CASSGYRDLYGYTF.

This clone was detected only once. The chain has TRBV7-9 and TRBJ2-2; 10 positions match TRBD1. V shed 6 bases and J 1 base; nucleotides not matched to a gene: 5. Germline V gene sequence: CDR1 SEHNR, CDR2 FQNEAQ (reference sequence). CDR3 size: 16 residues. The CDR3 sequence: CASRRQGAGNTGELFF. CDR3 DNA sequence: TGTGCCAGCAGGAGACAGGGGGCTGGGAACACCGGGGAGCTGTTTTTT.

This rearrangement joins TRBV12-5 to TRBJ2-3, with D unresolved. Germline CDR1 is LGHNT and CDR2 is FRNRAP. V was pared by 4 bases and J by 6 bases, with 17 bases between. The CDR3 is 15 residues long. For the CDR3, the DNA is TGTGCTAGTGGTTCGTCGTTCAACCCCTGGGATACGCAGTATTTT. Its protein product is CASGSSFNPWDTQYF.

This sequence joins TRBV10-1 and TRBJ2-1; 9 nucleotides match TRBD2. This CDR3 spans 16 amino acids. V dropped 3 bases and J dropped 5; count of bases not matched to a gene: 8. Germline lookup yields CDR1 WNHNN and CDR2 SYGVQD (reference sequence). The CDR3 is CASSDTRTSDHNEQFF. The CDR3 region has the DNA TGCGCCAGCAGTGATACCAGGACTAGCGACCACAATGAGCAGTTCTTC.

V gene TRBV4-1 combines with J gene TRBJ1-1; tentatively, D is TRBD1 (5 bases). CDR1 MGHRA and CDR2 YSYEKL come from the germline V gene. There are 16 residues in the CDR3. V dropped 0 bases and J dropped 4 bases, with 15 bases sitting between them. The CDR3 spells CASSQDSTGGATEAFF. CDR3 sequence (DNA): TGCGCCAGCAGCCAAGATTCGACCGGGGGAGCCACTGAAGCTTTCTTT.

This sequence joins TRBV18 and TRBJ1-5, with 10 bases aligning to TRBD1. CDR1 is KGHSH and CDR2 is LQKENI in the germline V gene. The CDR3 length is 14 residues. The V gene end was trimmed by 6 bases and the J gene end by 7 bases; junction bases not matched to a gene: 6. The CDR3 protein is CASSPGTGEQPQHF. CDR3 DNA: TGTGCCAGCTCCCCAGGGACAGGGGAACAGCCCCAGCATTTT.

V is TRBV11-2 and J is TRBJ1-4, with 9 positions matching TRBD1. The V segment lost 5 bases and the J segment 3 bases; nucleotides outside the gene matches: 7. This CDR3 is 16 amino acids long. Germline V gene data show CDR1 as SGHAT and CDR2 as FQNNGV. The CDR3 DNA is TGTGCCAGCAGCCCGGACAGGGGAAGGGCTAATGAAAAACTGTTTTTT. Translated, it gives CASSPDRGRANEKLFF.

This chain links TRBV5-1 with TRBJ2-5; possibly TRBD2 for D (6 bases). The V gene's germline CDR1 is SGHRS and CDR2 YFSETQ. The CDR3 covers 12 residues. The V gene lost 3 bases and the J gene lost 5 bases, with 8 bases spanning the gap. CDR3 loop: CASSWGEETQYF. As DNA, the CDR3 is TGCGCCAGCAGCTGGGGGGAGGAGACCCAGTACTTC.

The rearrangement uses TRBV4-1 and TRBJ2-2; 7 bases fit TRBD1. The V gene's germline CDR1 is MGHRA and CDR2 YSYEKL. J was trimmed by 5 bases and V by 4 bases; bases with no gene match: 13. This CDR3 region has 17 residues. Here the CDR3 reads CASSLVRVQGTTGELFF. The CDR3 DNA reads as TGCGCCAGCAGCCTGGTCCGGGTACAGGGGACAACCGGGGAGCTGTTTTTT.

The rearrangement uses TRBV5-1 and TRBJ2-5, with D perhaps TRBD1 or TRBD2 (5 bases each). CDR3 length: 13 residues. Germline CDR1 and CDR2: SGHRS and YFSETQ. V was pared by 9 bases and J by 8 bases, with 20 bases between. The CDR3 sequence: CATTRDGRYTQYF. CDR3 DNA: TGCGCCACTACCCGGGACGGACGATACACCCAGTACTTC.

The chain is built from TRBV10-3 and TRBJ2-7; TRBD2 matches at 7 bases. V was pared by 4 bases and J by 0 bases, with 9 bases of the junction left unmatched. The CDR3 spans 16 residues. In germline, CDR1 is ENHRY, CDR2 SYGVKD. CDR3 in DNA: TGTGCCATCAGTGGGGCTAGCGGAAGGAGCTCCTACGAGCAGTACTTC. It yields the protein CAISGASGRSSYEQYF.

The chain carries TRBV28 and TRBJ1-2, with 8 nucleotides matching TRBD1. Germline V gene data show CDR1 as MDHEN and CDR2 as SYDVKM. The CDR3 length is 15 residues. The ends lost 5 bases at V and 3 bases at J; junction bases unmatched: 8. This CDR3 reads CASSLNRGSDYGYTF. Written as DNA, the CDR3 is TGTGCCAGCAGTCTCAACAGGGGGAGCGACTATGGCTACACCTTC.

The rearrangement links TRBV19 to TRBJ2-2; 9 positions agree with TRBD1. Germline values: CDR1 LNHDA, CDR2 SQIVND (reference sequence). V shed 5 bases and J 4 bases; nucleotides not matched to a gene: 8. The CDR3 totals 16 residues. The CDR3 coding sequence is TGTGCCAGTAGTTCACAGGGGGCGGTTGTCACCGGGGAGCTGTTTTTT. It codes for CASSSQGAVVTGELFF.

V usage is TRBV7-3 and J usage is TRBJ2-5; D unclear. Germline V gene sequence: CDR1 SGHTA, CDR2 FQGTGA. V lost 1 base and J 1 base, leaving 4 bases between the germline ends. The CDR3 runs 13 residues. CDR3 in DNA: TGTGCCAGCAGCTTAAGCTTCCAAGAGACCCAGTACTTC. This encodes CASSLSFQETQYF.